The rows below give T cell receptor beta chains drawn from one sample of a study of blood T cell repertoires in COVID-19. The table came from immunoSEQ multiplex PCR; TCRdb's copy has only in-frame clones and leaves some out. The sample contains approximately 230,000 clones, 87% of which appear only once. Sample: PBMCs or T cells enriched from blood (not recorded which). The receptors were sampled from a woman younger than 45 with acute COVID-19. Both conserved end residues are part of each CDR3. The order of the fields is J gene, CDR3 length, D gene, clone size, V gene, CDR3 protein, CDR3 DNA. The D gene is left open where the match is weak. The size field is filled for only some rows; it gives once, few, many or a size class.

J: TRBJ1-1
length: 15
D: NA
size: NA
V: TRBV3-1/TRBV3-2
CDR3: CASSRNWGGNTEAFF
DNA: TGTGCCAGCAGCCGGAATTGGGGAGGAAACACTGAAGCTTTCTTT

J: TRBJ1-3
length: 16
D: NA
size: NA
V: TRBV19
CDR3: CASSLSPGYSGNTIYF
DNA: TGTGCCAGTAGTTTATCCCCAGGGTACTCTGGAAACACCATATATTTT

J: TRBJ1-5
length: 17
D: NA
size: NA
V: TRBV7-8
CDR3: CASSLRVEGRRYQPQHF
DNA: TGTGCCAGCAGTCTTCGGGTGGAGGGTCGCCGCTATCAGCCCCAGCATTTT

J: TRBJ2-1
length: 14
D: TRBD2
size: NA
V: TRBV28
CDR3: CASSEAGGKNEQFF
DNA: TGTGCCAGCAGTGAAGCGGGAGGTAAGAATGAGCAGTTCTTC

J: TRBJ1-3
length: 13
D: NA
size: NA
V: TRBV28
CDR3: CASSLDQRNTIYF
DNA: TGTGCCAGCAGTTTAGATCAGAGAAACACCATATATTTT

J: TRBJ2-3
length: 16
D: NA
size: NA
V: TRBV5-4
CDR3: CASSGGAGPAVDTQYF
DNA: TGTGCCAGCAGCGGCGGAGCGGGCCCTGCAGTAGATACGCAGTATTTT

J: TRBJ2-2
length: 14
D: TRBD1
size: NA
V: TRBV27
CDR3: CASSRTGNTGELFF
DNA: TGTGCCAGCAGCCGGACAGGAAACACCGGGGAGCTGTTTTTT

J: TRBJ1-4
length: 15
D: TRBD1
size: once
V: TRBV7-9
CDR3: CASSSTGGAWEKLFF
DNA: TGTGCCAGCAGCTCGACAGGGGGCGCGTGGGAAAAACTGTTTTTT

J: TRBJ2-1
length: 16
D: TRBD1
size: once
V: TRBV11-2
CDR3: CASSLFPGGRDNEQFF
DNA: TGTGCCAGCAGCTTATTTCCAGGGGGAAGAGACAATGAGCAGTTCTTC

J: TRBJ1-5
length: 14
D: NA
size: NA
V: TRBV29-1
CDR3: CSVATEGGHQPQHF
DNA: TGCAGCGTTGCTACAGAGGGGGGGCATCAGCCCCAGCATTTT

J: TRBJ2-5
length: 13
D: NA
size: NA
V: TRBV7-2
CDR3: CASLRQLEETQYF
DNA: TGTGCCAGTTTGCGACAGTTGGAAGAGACCCAGTACTTC

J: TRBJ2-3
length: 12
D: NA
size: NA
V: TRBV28
CDR3: CASNEGLDTQYF
DNA: TGTGCCAGCAATGAGGGACTGGATACGCAGTATTTT

J: TRBJ2-7
length: 13
D: NA
size: NA
V: TRBV18
CDR3: CASSPGANYEQYF
DNA: TGTGCCAGCTCACCAGGGGCGAACTACGAGCAGTACTTC

J: TRBJ1-3
length: 15
D: TRBD1
size: NA
V: TRBV30
CDR3: CAWSSTGGVGNTIYF
DNA: TGTGCCTGGAGTTCGACAGGGGGCGTTGGAAACACCATATATTTT

J: TRBJ1-2
length: 17
D: NA
size: NA
V: TRBV5-1
CDR3: CASSREREGQHYYGYTF
DNA: TGCGCCAGCAGCCGGGAGAGGGAGGGCCAACACTACTATGGCTACACCTTC

J: TRBJ2-2
length: 16
D: TRBD1
size: NA
V: TRBV7-3
CDR3: CASSLSGQDITGELFF
DNA: TGTGCCAGCAGCTTATCGGGACAGGACATCACCGGGGAGCTGTTTTTT

J: TRBJ1-5
length: 17
D: TRBD1
size: once
V: TRBV5-1
CDR3: CASTRERTGKDRQPQHF
DNA: TGCGCCAGCACCCGGGAGCGGACAGGGAAGGACAGACAGCCCCAGCATTTT

J: TRBJ2-5
length: 12
D: NA
size: NA
V: TRBV15
CDR3: CATSRDAETQYF
DNA: TGTGCCACCAGCAGAGATGCGGAGACCCAGTACTTC

J: TRBJ1-6
length: 16
D: TRBD1
size: NA
V: TRBV28
CDR3: CASSLSPTGGGSPLHF
DNA: TGTGCCAGCAGTTTATCCCCGACAGGGGGCGGTTCACCCCTCCACTTT

J: TRBJ1-6
length: 14
D: TRBD1
size: NA
V: TRBV7-2
CDR3: CASTRQGGNSPLHF
DNA: TGTGCCAGCACCCGACAGGGTGGTAATTCACCCCTCCACTTT

J: TRBJ2-1
length: 20
D: TRBD1
size: NA
V: TRBV18
CDR3: CASLPLRDRHLKSSYNEQFF
DNA: TGTGCCAGTTTGCCCCTCCGGGACAGGCACTTGAAAAGCTCCTACAATGAGCAGTTCTTC

J: TRBJ2-3
length: 16
D: TRBD2
size: NA
V: TRBV28
CDR3: CASSLRRLAGVDTQYF
DNA: TGTGCCAGCAGTTTACGTCGACTAGCGGGAGTGGATACGCAGTATTTT

J: TRBJ2-7
length: 15
D: TRBD2
size: NA
V: TRBV5-1
CDR3: CASSQDLAGADEQYF
DNA: TGCGCCAGCAGCCAGGACCTAGCGGGAGCCGACGAGCAGTACTTC

J: TRBJ2-2
length: 19
D: TRBD2
size: NA
V: TRBV7-3
CDR3: CASSLKGLAGSWGTGELFF
DNA: TGTGCCAGCAGCTTAAAGGGACTAGCGGGGTCCTGGGGTACCGGGGAGCTGTTTTTT